The sample holds a few counts of the clone carrying this T cell receptor beta chain. This entry comes from a study of CD8+ T cells in alopecia areata. TCR sequencing used cDNA made by reverse transcription of extracted RNA. Assay used: immunoSEQ multiplex PCR; TCRdb lists only in-frame clones, some missing. Among about 130,000 clones listed, roughly 53% were seen once. V lost 6 bases to trimming and J lost 8 bases; unmatched junction nucleotides: 15. The CDR3 totals 15 residues. Per the germline V gene, CDR1 is MNHEY and CDR2 is SVGAGI. Material: CD4+ T cells sorted from blood, obtained at week 0. This chain joins TRBV6-5 and TRBJ1-2; 7 nucleotides line up with TRBD1. The clonotype originates from a human donor with alopecia areata. The CDR3 DNA follows: TGTGCCAGCAGCCCCCTCCCACAGGGGACGCCGGGCTACACCTTC. Protein sequence: CASSPLPQGTPGYTF.